Listed below are T cell receptor beta chains from one sample, sequenced in a study of neurological immune-mediated disorders. TCRdb re-derived calls from the 5' RACE reads in MiXCR, one entry per CDR3 protein. In the table there are tens of thousands of distinct CDR3 sequences, 3.9% of which are singletons. Material: PBMCs. The receptors originated from a man aged 25 to 40 with multiple sclerosis. Both conserved end residues are part of each CDR3. Fields, in order: D gene, V gene, clone size, CDR3 length, J gene, CDR3 protein, CDR3 DNA. The D gene is left open where the match is weak. Size tells how often a clone was seen (once, few, many) or the class of an expanded clone, and some rows leave it out.

NA,TRBV4-1,many,19,TRBJ2-2,CASSQGKGFLPSNTGELFF,TGCGCCAGCAGCCAAGGGAAGGGATTTCTGCCCTCGAACACCGGGGAGCTGTTTTTT
NA,TRBV5-1,many,15,TRBJ2-3,CASSLPGTKTDTQYF,TGCGCCAGCAGCTTGCCAGGGACGAAGACAGATACGCAGTATTTT
TRBD1,TRBV25-1,many,16,TRBJ1-6,CASRGRQGSFNSPLHF,TGTGCCAGCAGGGGTCGACAGGGCTCGTTTAATTCACCCCTCCACTTT
NA,TRBV6-5,many,13,TRBJ1-1,CASSKGRNTEAFF,TGTGCCAGCAGTAAGGGACGGAACACTGAAGCTTTCTTT
NA,TRBV5-1,many,15,TRBJ2-7,CASSSQTESSYEQYF,TGCGCCAGCAGCTCACAGACAGAGAGCTCCTACGAGCAGTACTTC
TRBD2,TRBV20-1,many,14,TRBJ2-5,CSAEASGGTKTQYF,TGCAGTGCCGAAGCTAGCGGGGGTACGAAGACCCAGTACTTC
TRBD2,TRBV5-6,few,12,TRBJ2-3,CASSLGLAAQYF,TGTGCCAGCAGCTTGGGACTAGCAGCGCAGTATTTT
TRBD2,TRBV7-2,many,15,TRBJ2-5,CASSFQRGLQETQYF,TGTGCCAGCAGCTTTCAGCGGGGGCTCCAAGAGACCCAGTACTTC
TRBD2,TRBV12-3/TRBV12-4,many,17,TRBJ2-3,CASSLRRTSGGGDTQYF,TGTGCCAGCAGTTTAAGGAGGACTAGCGGGGGCGGGGATACGCAGTATTTT
NA,TRBV5-1,many,14,TRBJ1-1,CASSLDNMNTEAFF,TGCGCCAGCAGCTTGGACAATATGAACACTGAAGCTTTCTTT
TRBD2,TRBV4-1,many,15,TRBJ2-1,CASRPGLAGSNEQFF,TGCGCCAGCAGACCCGGACTAGCGGGGTCCAATGAGCAGTTCTTC
NA,TRBV5-1,many,15,TRBJ2-7,CASSLGGVPLYEQYF,TGCGCCAGCAGCTTGGGGGGTGTCCCCCTCTACGAGCAGTACTTC
NA,TRBV9,many,14,TRBJ1-6,CASSVAGDNSPLNF,TGTGCCAGCAGCGTAGCAGGGGATAATTCACCCCTCAACTTT
TRBD1,TRBV5-6,many,15,TRBJ2-7,CASSLARGLGVEQYF,TGTGCCAGCAGCTTGGCCAGGGGGCTAGGAGTCGAGCAGTACTTC
NA,TRBV7-8,many,16,TRBJ2-2,CASSLAWLRVPGELFF,TGTGCCAGCAGCTTAGCGTGGCTTCGGGTTCCCGGGGAGCTGTTTTTT
TRBD1,TRBV7-2,many,16,TRBJ2-2,CASSPWGQAITGELFF,TGTGCCAGCAGCCCCTGGGGACAGGCGATCACCGGGGAGCTGTTTTTT
TRBD1,TRBV7-9,many,16,TRBJ1-2,CASSLGDRGRTEGYTF,TGTGCCAGCAGCTTAGGCGACAGGGGGCGAACAGAGGGCTACACCTTC
TRBD2,TRBV7-2,many,16,TRBJ2-2,CASSSKRGEGTGELFF,TGTGCCAGCAGCTCGAAGCGGGGGGAAGGCACCGGGGAGCTGTTTTTT
NA,TRBV5-1,many,14,TRBJ1-6,CASSWTDMNSPLHF,TGCGCCAGCAGCTGGACAGATATGAATTCACCCCTCCACTTT
NA,TRBV7-2,many,17,TRBJ2-4,CASSFVAGALAKNIQYF,TGTGCCAGCAGCTTCGTTGCGGGGGCTCTAGCCAAAAACATTCAGTACTTC
NA,TRBV5-1,many,15,TRBJ2-3,CASSLDHTSTDTQYF,TGCGCCAGCAGCTTGGACCACACCAGCACAGATACGCAGTATTTT
NA,TRBV6-5,many,13,TRBJ2-3,CASHRFGTDTQYF,TGTGCCAGCCACAGGTTTGGCACAGATACGCAGTATTTT
TRBD2,TRBV5-1,NA,17,TRBJ2-3,CASSLAASGGAFDTQYF,TGCGCCAGCAGCTTGGCGGCTAGCGGGGGGGCCTTTGATACGCAGTATTTT